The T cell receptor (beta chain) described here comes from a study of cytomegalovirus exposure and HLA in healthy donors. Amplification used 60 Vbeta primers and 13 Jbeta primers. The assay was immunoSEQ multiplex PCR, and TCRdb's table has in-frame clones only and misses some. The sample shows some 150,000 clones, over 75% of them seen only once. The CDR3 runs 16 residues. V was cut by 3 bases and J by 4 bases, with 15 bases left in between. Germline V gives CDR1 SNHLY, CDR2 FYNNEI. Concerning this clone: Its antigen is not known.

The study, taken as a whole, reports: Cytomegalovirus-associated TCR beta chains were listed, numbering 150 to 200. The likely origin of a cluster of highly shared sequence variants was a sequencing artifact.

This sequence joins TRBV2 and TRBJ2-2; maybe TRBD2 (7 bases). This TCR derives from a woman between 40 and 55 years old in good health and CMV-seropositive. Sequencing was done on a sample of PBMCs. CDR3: CASSDGGGSFTGELFF. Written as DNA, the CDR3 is TGTGCCAGCAGTGACGGGGGCGGGAGTTTCACCGGGGAGCTGTTTTTT. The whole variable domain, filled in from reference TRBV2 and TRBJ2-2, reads EPEVTQTPSHQVTQMGQEVILRCVPISNHLYFYWYRQILGQKVEFLVSFYNNEISEKSEIFDDQFSVERPDGSNFTLKIRSTKLEDSAMYFCASSDGGGSFTGELFFGEGSRLTVL.